What follows are 6 T cell receptor beta chains derived from one specimen sequenced in a study of blood T cell repertoires in COVID-19. Here immunoSEQ multiplex PCR was the method, and the copy in TCRdb shows in-frame clones only, minus some. Seen here are hundreds of thousands of clones, 88% observed once, and the top ten hold roughly 15%. Sequencing input: PBMCs or T cells enriched from blood (not recorded which). These receptors originate from a woman in her forties or fifties with acute COVID-19.

V is TRBV10-2 and J is TRBJ2-5, with unresolved D. Deletions cut 3 bases from V and 3 bases from J, with 2 bases between. Germline V lookup: CDR1 WSHSY, CDR2 SAAADI. This CDR3 is 11 amino acids long. The CDR3 here is CASSDKETQYF. The CDR3, as DNA: TGCGCCAGCAGTGACAAAGAGACCCAGTACTTC.

The chain recombines TRBV4-2 with TRBJ1-1; D ambiguous. With 2 bases removed from V and 0 bases from J, the gap between germline ends came to 4 bases. The CDR3 runs 13 residues. CDR1 and CDR2 (germline): LGHNA, YNFKEQ. As DNA, the CDR3 is TGTGCCAGCAGCCAACAGGTGAACACTGAAGCTTTCTTT. Translating it yields CASSQQVNTEAFF.

The chain uses TRBV6-6 and TRBJ1-3; 7 bases line up with TRBD1. The V segment lost 6 bases and the J segment 0 bases; nucleotides outside the gene matches: 5. The CDR3 extends over 15 amino acids. Germline V gene data show CDR1 as MNHNY and CDR2 as SVGAGI (reference sequence). The CDR3 region is CASRDTGVSGNTIYF. The CDR3 bases are TGTGCCAGCAGGGACACAGGGGTCTCTGGAAACACCATATATTTT.

V usage is TRBV19 and J usage is TRBJ1-4, with 9 bases fitting TRBD1. The CDR3 sequence is 19 residues long. Germline V CDR1 and CDR2: LNHDA, SQIVND (reference sequence). V lost 5 bases and J lost 0; bases outside the gene matches: 13. CDR3 loop: CASSGRDRDYPATNEKLFF. The CDR3 DNA follows: TGTGCCAGTAGTGGTCGGGACAGGGACTACCCTGCAACTAATGAAAAACTGTTTTTT.

CDR3 coding DNA: TGTGCCAGCAGTCCAGGGACTAGCGTACCCTACGAGCAGTACTTC. As protein: CASSPGTSVPYEQYF. J is TRBJ2-7 and V is TRBV27, with 10 bases lining up with TRBD2. Per germline, CDR1 MNHEY and CDR2 SMNVEV (reference sequence). This CDR3 region has 15 residues. The J segment lost 2 bases and the V segment lost 5 bases, leaving 6 bases of the junction unmatched.

CDR3: CASSPDSATNEKLFF. CDR3 nucleotide sequence: TGTGCCAGCAGCCCCGACAGTGCAACTAATGAAAAACTGTTTTTT. The chain combines TRBV7-6 with TRBJ1-4; the D gene is possibly TRBD1 (5 bases). With 5 bases removed from V and 0 bases from J, the gap between germline ends came to 10 bases. The CDR3 has 15 amino acids. The germline CDR1 and CDR2 sequences are SGHVS and FNYEAQ.